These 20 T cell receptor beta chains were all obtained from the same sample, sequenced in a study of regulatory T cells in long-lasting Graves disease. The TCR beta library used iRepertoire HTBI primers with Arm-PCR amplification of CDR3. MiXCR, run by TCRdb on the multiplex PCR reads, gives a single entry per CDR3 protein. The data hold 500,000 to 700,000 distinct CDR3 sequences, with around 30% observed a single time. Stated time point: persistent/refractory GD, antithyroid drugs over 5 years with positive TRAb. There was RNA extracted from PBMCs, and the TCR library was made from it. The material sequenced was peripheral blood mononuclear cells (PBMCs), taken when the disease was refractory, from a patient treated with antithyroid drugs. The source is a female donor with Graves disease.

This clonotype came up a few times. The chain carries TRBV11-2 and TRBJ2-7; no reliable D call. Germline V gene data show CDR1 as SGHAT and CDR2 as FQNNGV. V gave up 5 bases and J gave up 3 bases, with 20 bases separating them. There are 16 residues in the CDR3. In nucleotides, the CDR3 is TGTGCCAGCAGCCCCGGTAGCCGGTTTGGGCGCTACGAGCAGTACTTC. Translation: CASSPGSRFGRYEQYF.

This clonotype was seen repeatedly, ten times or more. In DNA form, the CDR3 reads TGTGCCAGCAGCCATGGTCAGACAAATGAAAAACTGTTTTTT. Amino acids: CASSHGQTNEKLFF. The rearrangement uses TRBV3-1 and TRBJ1-4; D gene ambiguous. Germline V CDR1 and CDR2: LGHDT, YNNKEL (reference sequence). CDR3 length equals 14 residues. Trimming pared 3 bases from V and 5 bases from J, leaving 10 bases between.

CDR3 amino acids: CASSLQGRIYGYTF. The CDR3 region has the DNA TGTGCCAGCAGCTTACAGGGAAGAATCTATGGCTACACCTTC. V usage is TRBV7-2 and J usage is TRBJ1-2, with a possible D match to TRBD1 (5 bases). Germline CDR1 and CDR2: SGHTA and FQGNSA. The CDR3 sequence is 14 residues long. Between the trimmed V and J ends, which lost 2 bases and 4 bases, there was a span of 11 bases.

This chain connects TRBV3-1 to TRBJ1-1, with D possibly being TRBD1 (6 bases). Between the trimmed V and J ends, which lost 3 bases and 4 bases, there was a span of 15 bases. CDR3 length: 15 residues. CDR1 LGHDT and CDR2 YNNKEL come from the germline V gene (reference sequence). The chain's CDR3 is CASSHSGGRVTEAFF. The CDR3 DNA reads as TGTGCCAGCAGCCACAGTGGGGGGCGAGTCACTGAAGCTTTCTTT.

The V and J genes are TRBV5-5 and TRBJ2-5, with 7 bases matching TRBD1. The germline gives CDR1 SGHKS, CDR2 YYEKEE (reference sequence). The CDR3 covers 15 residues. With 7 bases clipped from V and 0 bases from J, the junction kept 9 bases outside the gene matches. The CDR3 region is CASHRTGQYQETQYF. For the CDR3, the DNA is TGTGCCAGCCATAGGACAGGCCAGTACCAAGAGACCCAGTACTTC.

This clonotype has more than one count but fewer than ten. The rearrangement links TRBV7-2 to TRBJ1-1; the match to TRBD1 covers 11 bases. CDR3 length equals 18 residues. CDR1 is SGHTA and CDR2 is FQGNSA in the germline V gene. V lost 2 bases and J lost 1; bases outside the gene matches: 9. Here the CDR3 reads CASSLRFGGQGANTEAFF. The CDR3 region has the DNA TGTGCCAGCAGCTTAAGGTTCGGAGGACAGGGGGCGAACACTGAAGCTTTCTTT.

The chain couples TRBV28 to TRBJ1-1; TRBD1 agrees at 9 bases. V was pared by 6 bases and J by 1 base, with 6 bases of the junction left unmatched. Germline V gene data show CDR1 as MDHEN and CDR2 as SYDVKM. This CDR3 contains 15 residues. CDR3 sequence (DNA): TGTGCCAGCAGACCAACGGGACAGGGGAACACTGAAGCTTTCTTT. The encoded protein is CASRPTGQGNTEAFF.

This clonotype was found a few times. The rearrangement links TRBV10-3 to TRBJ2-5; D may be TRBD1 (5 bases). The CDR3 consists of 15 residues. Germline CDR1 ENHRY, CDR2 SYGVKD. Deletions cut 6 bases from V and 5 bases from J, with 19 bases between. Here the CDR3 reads CAIRVQGKRRETQYF. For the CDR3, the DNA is TGTGCCATCAGAGTTCAGGGCAAAAGGCGGGAGACCCAGTACTTC.

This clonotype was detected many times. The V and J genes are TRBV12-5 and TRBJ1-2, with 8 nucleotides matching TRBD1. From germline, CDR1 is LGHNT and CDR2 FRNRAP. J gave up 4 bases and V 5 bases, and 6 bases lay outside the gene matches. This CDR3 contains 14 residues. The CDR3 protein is CASGHGQGFYGYTF. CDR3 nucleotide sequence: TGTGCTAGTGGTCACGGACAGGGCTTCTATGGCTACACCTTC.

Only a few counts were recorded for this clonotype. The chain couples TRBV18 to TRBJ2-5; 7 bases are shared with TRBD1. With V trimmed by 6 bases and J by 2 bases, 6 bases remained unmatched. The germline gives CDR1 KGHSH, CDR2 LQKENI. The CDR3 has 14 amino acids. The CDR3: CASSGQSEQETQYF. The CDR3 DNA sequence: TGTGCCAGCTCGGGACAGTCTGAGCAAGAGACCCAGTACTTC.

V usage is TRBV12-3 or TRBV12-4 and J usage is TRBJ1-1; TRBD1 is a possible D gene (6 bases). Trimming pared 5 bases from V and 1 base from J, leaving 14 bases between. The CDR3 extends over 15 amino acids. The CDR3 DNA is TGTGCCAGCAGTCGGGGGCTGGGGACGAACACTGAAGCTTTCTTT. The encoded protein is CASSRGLGTNTEAFF.

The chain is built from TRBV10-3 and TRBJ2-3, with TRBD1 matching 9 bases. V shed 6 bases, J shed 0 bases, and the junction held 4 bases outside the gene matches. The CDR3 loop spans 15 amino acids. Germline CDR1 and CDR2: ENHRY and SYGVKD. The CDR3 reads CAIRAGTGSTDTQYF. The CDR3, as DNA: TGTGCCATCAGAGCCGGGACAGGGAGCACAGATACGCAGTATTTT.

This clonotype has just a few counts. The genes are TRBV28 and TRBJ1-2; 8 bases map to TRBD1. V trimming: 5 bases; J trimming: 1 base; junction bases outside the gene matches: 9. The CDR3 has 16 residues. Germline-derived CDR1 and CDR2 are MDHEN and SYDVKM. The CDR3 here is CASSPSTGALNYGYTF. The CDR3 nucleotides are TGTGCCAGCAGTCCCTCGACAGGGGCTCTTAACTATGGCTACACCTTC.

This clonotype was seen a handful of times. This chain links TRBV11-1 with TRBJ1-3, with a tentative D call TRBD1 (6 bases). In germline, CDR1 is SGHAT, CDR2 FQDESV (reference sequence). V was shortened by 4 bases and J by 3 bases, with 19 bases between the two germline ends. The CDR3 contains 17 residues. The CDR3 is CASSSSGGAAGGNTIYF. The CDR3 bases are TGTGCCAGCAGCTCAAGCGGGGGCGCCGCCGGTGGAAACACCATATATTTT.

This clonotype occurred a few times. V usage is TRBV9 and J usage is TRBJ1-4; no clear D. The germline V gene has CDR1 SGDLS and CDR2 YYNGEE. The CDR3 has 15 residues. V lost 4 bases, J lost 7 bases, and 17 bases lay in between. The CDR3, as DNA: TGTGCCAGCAGCCAAACAGATGCGATTGGTGAAAAACTGTTTTTT. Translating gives CASSQTDAIGEKLFF.

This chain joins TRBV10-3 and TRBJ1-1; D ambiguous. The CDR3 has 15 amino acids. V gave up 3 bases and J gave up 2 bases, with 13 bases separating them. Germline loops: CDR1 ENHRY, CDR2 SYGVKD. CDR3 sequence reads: CAISDSKKGNTEAFF. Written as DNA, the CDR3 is TGTGCCATCAGTGACAGTAAGAAGGGTAACACTGAAGCTTTCTTT.

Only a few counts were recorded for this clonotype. The CDR3 DNA reads as TGCGCCAGCAGCTTGGAGCTGGGACCGAACACTGAAGCTTTCTTT. Residues: CASSLELGPNTEAFF. V and J are TRBV5-1 and TRBJ1-1; tentative D call: TRBD1 (5 bases). The CDR3 loop spans 15 amino acids. V was shortened by 0 bases and J by 1 base, with 10 bases between the two germline ends. Germline CDR1 and CDR2: SGHRS and YFSETQ.

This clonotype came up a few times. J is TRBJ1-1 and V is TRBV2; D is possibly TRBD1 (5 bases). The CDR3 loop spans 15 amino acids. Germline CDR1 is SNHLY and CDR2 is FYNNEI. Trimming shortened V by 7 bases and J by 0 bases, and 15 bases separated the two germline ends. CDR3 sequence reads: CASTKDSHLNTEAFF. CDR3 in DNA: TGTGCCAGCACCAAAGACAGTCACTTGAACACTGAAGCTTTCTTT.

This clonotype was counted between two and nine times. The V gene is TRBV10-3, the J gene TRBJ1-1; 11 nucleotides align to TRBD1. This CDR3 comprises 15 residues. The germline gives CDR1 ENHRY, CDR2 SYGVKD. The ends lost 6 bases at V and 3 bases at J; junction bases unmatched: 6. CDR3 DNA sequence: TGTGCCATCAGGGGGGACAGGGGGTCGGACACTGAAGCTTTCTTT. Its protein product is CAIRGDRGSDTEAFF.

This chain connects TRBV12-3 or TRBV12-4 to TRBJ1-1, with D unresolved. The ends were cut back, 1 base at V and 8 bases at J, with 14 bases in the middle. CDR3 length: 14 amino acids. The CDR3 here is CASSLGTYALEAFF. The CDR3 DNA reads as TGTGCCAGCAGTTTAGGAACCTACGCTCTGGAAGCTTTCTTT.